This TCR beta chain was captured in a study of T-cell reconstitution after alpha-beta-depleted transplantation in children (dated by TCRdb to the mid-2010s). Regarding the research as a whole: The study quantitatively tracked T-cell immune reconstitution after TCRalphabeta/CD19-depleted allogeneic hematopoietic cell transplantation in children using TCR repertoire profiling.

With regard to this clonotype: Its antigen has not been determined. No per-base quality is available; no much larger clone lies one base away.

The library was produced with PCR. The reads were generated on an Illumina HiSeq 2500. TCR library preparation used molecular barcoding, with unique molecular identifiers applied to normalize quantification of the TCRbeta repertoire. TCRdb reran the public reads through fastp at Q25 and MiXCR, keeping productive beta chains. Here each entry gathers all rows of one CDR3 protein and keeps the most common genes and DNA. A total of 530,000 or so distinct CDR3 sequences appear in this sample, 27% of them only once. Of the sample, around a third is held by the ten largest clones. Results and caveats for the whole study, not just this receptor: The apparently early recovery of alphabetaT-cell counts about two months after transplant reportedly depended on only several hundred rapidly expanded clones that came from non-depleted graft cells. In some patients, the high TCRbeta diversity seen at day 60 was put down to recipient T cells and intrathymic progenitors that had survived conditioning. Over the following months the frequencies of hyperexpanded clones went down, and after one year T-cell counts and TCRbeta diversity were mostly credited to newly produced T cells.

Sample treatment or condition, as interpreted from the label and publication: allogeneic hematopoietic cell transplantation with graft depleted of TCRalphabeta T cells and CD19 B cells. The children who served as transplant recipients had been given grafts of TCRalphabeta/CD19-depleted allogeneic hematopoietic cells. Counted from cysteine to phenylalanine, this CDR3 has 16 amino acids. Solely the CDR3 DNA is kept, with 48 bases framed from the first base. Per the germline V gene, SGHAT is the CDR1 and FQNNGV is the CDR2. V loses 4 bases, J loses 4 bases, and the germline ends lie 17 bases apart. This sample comprised PBMCs, obtained before TCRalphabeta/CD19-depleted stem cell transplant. The chain is encoded by TRBV11-2 joined to TRBJ2-1; TRBD1 might be the D gene, on 6 matching bases. This sequence was found in a boy under three years old with Wiskott-Aldrich syndrome, due to receive a stem cell transplant. The DNA sequence reads TGTGCCAGCAGCTCTGGGGGCGGGTACCCTTACAATGAGCAGTTCTTC. This sequence encodes CASSSGGGYPYNEQFF.